This TCR beta chain is from a study of CD8+CD57+ T cells in acquired aplastic anemia. This clonotype was seen at least ten times. V shed 2 bases and J shed 5 bases, with 16 bases lying between them. Germline assignment: CDR1 DFQATT and CDR2 SNEGSKA (reference sequence). The length of the CDR3 is 15 residues. Genomic DNA, the template, was used for profiling of the TCR beta VDJ and CDR3. TCRdb redid the calling of the reads with MiXCR, one entry per CDR3 protein. The sample carries 90,000 to 120,000 distinct CDR3 sequences, around 50% recorded once. This receptor was obtained from a human donor in good health, serving as a control. This rearrangement joins TRBV20-1 to TRBJ1-5; D remains unclear. The specimen sequenced was sorted CD4+, CD8+, or CD8+CD57+ T cells (not recorded which) from PBMCs. The CDR3 DNA follows: TGCAGTGCTAGAAGGGCCAGTAACCCCCATCAGCCCCAGCATTTT. Translated: CSARRASNPHQPQHF.